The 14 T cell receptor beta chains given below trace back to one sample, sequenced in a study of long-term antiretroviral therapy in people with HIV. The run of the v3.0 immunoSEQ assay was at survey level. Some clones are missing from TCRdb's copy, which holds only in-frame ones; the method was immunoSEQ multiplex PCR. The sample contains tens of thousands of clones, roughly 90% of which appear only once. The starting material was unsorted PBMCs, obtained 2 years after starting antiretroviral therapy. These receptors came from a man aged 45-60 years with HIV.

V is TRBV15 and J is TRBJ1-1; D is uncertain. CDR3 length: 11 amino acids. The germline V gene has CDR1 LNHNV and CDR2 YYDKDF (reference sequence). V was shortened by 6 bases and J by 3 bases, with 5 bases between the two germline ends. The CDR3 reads CATSLYTEAFF. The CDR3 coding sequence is TGTGCCACCAGTTTGTACACTGAAGCTTTCTTT.

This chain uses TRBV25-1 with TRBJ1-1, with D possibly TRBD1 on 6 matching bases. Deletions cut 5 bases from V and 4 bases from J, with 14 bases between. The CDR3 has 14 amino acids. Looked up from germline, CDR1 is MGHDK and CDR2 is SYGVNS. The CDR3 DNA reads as TGTGCCAGCAGTCGGACAGTCGAGAGCACTGAAGCTTTCTTT. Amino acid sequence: CASSRTVESTEAFF.

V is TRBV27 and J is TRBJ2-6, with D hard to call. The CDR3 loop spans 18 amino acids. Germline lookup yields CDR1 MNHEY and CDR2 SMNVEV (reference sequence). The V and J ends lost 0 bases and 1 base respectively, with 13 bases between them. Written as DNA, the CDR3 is TGTGCCAGCAGTTTATCGATGATGGAGCTTTCTGGGGCCAACGTCCTGACTTTC. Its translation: CASSLSMMELSGANVLTF. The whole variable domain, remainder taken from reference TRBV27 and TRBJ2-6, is EAQVTQNPRYLITVTGKKLTVTCSQNMNHEYMSWYRQDPGLGLRQIYYSMNVEVTDKGDVPEGYKVSRKEKRNFPLILESPSPNQTSLYFCASSLSMMELSGANVLTFGAGSRLTVL.

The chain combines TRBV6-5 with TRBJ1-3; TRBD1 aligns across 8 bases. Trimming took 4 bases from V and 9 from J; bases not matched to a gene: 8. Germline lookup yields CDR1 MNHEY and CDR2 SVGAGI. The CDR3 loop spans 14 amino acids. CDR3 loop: CASSSGQGRVTIYF. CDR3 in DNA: TGTGCCAGCAGTTCCGGACAGGGTCGAGTCACCATATATTTT.

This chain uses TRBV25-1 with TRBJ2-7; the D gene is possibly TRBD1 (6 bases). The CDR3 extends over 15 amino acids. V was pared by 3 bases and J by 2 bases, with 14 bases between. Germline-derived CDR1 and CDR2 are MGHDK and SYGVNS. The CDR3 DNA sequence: TGTGCCAGCAGTGACCTAAACAGGGTACCCTACGAGCAGTACTTC. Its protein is CASSDLNRVPYEQYF.

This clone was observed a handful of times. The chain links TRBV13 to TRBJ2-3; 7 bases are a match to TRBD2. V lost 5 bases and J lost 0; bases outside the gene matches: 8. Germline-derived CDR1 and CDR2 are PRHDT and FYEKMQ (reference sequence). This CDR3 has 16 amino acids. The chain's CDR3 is CASSRLTGGSTDTQYF. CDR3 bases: TGTGCCAGCAGCCGACTGACGGGAGGCAGCACAGATACGCAGTATTTT. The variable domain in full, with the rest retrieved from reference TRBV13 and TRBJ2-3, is AAGVIQSPRHLIKEKRETATLKCYPIPRHDTVYWYQQGPGQDPQFLISFYEKMQSDKGSIPDRFSAQQFSDYHSELNMSSLELGDSALYFCASSRLTGGSTDTQYFGPGTRLTVL.

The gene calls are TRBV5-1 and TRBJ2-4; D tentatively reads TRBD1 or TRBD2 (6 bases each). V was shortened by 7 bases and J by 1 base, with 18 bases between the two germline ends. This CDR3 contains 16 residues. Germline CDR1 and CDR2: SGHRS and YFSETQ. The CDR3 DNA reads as TGCGCCAGCGCACCATTTGGGGGGCCTGCCAAAAACATTCAGTACTTC. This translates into CASAPFGGPAKNIQYF.

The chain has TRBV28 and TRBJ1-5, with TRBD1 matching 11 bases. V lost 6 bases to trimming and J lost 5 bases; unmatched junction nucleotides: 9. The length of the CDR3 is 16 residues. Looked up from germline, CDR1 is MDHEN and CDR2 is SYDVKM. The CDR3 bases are TGTGCCAGCAGGGGCGCCGGGACAGGGGGTGATCAGCCCCAGCATTTT. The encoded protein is CASRGAGTGGDQPQHF.

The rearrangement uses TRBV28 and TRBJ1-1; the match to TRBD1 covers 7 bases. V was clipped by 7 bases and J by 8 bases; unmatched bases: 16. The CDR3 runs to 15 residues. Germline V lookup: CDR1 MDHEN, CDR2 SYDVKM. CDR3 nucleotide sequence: TGTGCCAGCACATACTATCCCCGGGACAGTACAGAAGCTTTCTTT. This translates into CASTYYPRDSTEAFF. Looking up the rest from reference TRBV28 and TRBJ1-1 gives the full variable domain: DVKVTQSSRYLVKRTGEKVFLECVQDMDHENMFWYRQDPGLGLRLIYFSYDVKMKEKGDIPEGYSVSREKKERFSLILESASTNQTSMYLCASTYYPRDSTEAFFGQGTRLTVV.

The CDR3 region is CASSQGGGNTIYF. The CDR3 region has the DNA TGCGCCAGCAGCCAAGGGGGTGGAAACACCATATATTTT. V and J are TRBV4-3 and TRBJ1-3; D is unresolved. The CDR3 is 13 residues long. The germline gives CDR1 LGHNA, CDR2 YSLEER. Trimming stripped 1 base from V and 3 bases from J, with 4 bases between.

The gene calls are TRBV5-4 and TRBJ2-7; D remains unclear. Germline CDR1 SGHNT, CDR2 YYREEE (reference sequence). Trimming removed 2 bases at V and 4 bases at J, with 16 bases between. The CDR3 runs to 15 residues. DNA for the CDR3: TGTGCCAGCAGCTTTTCTGGGTCGGCGACGTACGAGCAGTACTTC. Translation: CASSFSGSATYEQYF.

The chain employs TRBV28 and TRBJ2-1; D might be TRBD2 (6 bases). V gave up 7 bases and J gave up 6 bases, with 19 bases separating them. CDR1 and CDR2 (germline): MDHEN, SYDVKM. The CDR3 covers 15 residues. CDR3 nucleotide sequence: TGTGCCAGCACCACCGATGGAGGGCCTCCCAATGAGCAGTTCTTC. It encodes CASTTDGGPPNEQFF.

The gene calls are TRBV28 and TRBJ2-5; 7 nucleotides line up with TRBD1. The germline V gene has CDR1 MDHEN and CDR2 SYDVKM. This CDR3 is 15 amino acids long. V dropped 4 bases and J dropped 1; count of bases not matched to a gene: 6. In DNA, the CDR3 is TGTGCCAGCAGTTCGAGGGACAGAGCCCAAGAGACCCAGTACTTC. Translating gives CASSSRDRAQETQYF.

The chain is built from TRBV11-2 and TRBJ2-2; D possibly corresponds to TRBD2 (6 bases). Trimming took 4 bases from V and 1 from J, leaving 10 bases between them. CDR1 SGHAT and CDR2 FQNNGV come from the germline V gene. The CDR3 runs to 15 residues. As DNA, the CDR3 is TGTGCCAGCAGCTCCCCGGGACTGAACACCGGGGAGCTGTTTTTT. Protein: CASSSPGLNTGELFF. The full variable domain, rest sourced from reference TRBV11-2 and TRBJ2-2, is EAGVAQSPRYKIIEKRQSVAFWCNPISGHATLYWYQQILGQGPKLLIQFQNNGVVDDSQLPKDRFSAERLKGVDSTLKIQPAKLEDSAVYLCASSSPGLNTGELFFGEGSRLTVL.